Reported below is one T cell receptor (beta chain). No antigen is known for it. The sample originates from a study of spatial heterogeneity in lung cancer. TCRdb analysed the 5' RACE reads with MiXCR anew, one entry per CDR3 protein. Of around 92,000 distinct CDR3 sequences listed, 12% are singletons. Time point: sample taken at primary tumor resection. The donors comprised 60 to 85 untreated early-stage non-small cell lung cancer patients. Unsorted tumor, nontumor lung tissue or cryopreserved PBMC supplied the whole RNA. Germline V CDR1 and CDR2: MDHEN, SYDVKM. V dropped 6 bases and J dropped 5 bases, with 14 bases sitting between them. The CDR3 extends over 14 amino acids. Overall study results and limits: The study found ubiquitous expanded tumor TCRs in blood more at resection than follow-up.

This clonotype was obtained from a male donor with early-stage non-small cell lung cancer. The J gene is TRBJ2-1, the V gene TRBV28, with a weak D call TRBD2 (7 bases). The starting material was PBMCs, obtained at surgery. This CDR3 is CASRGGGPHNEQFF. As DNA, the CDR3 is TGTGCCAGCAGGGGCGGGGGCCCCCACAATGAGCAGTTCTTC.